A single sample is the source of the 5 T cell receptor beta chains below, sequenced in a study of T cells in Graves' hyperthyroidism and ophthalmopathy. Amplification targeted TCR beta CDR3 regions from RNA transcripts. Researchers ran a first-round RT-PCR on the TCR CDR3 using the HTBI primer set. TCRdb re-called the multiplex PCR reads with MiXCR, one entry per CDR3 protein. Among more than 650,000 distinct CDR3 sequences, 14% were seen once, and the ten largest hold about 9.4%. The sequenced material came from blood. These receptors were taken from a young woman with Graves' hyperthyroidism.

This clonotype was detected many times. The rearrangement joins TRBV7-3 to TRBJ2-1; unclear D gene. Deletions cut 2 bases from V and 5 bases from J, with 16 bases between. Germline V gene data show CDR1 as SGHTA and CDR2 as FQGTGA. This CDR3 is built from 16 residues. The CDR3 loop reads CASSLGSAPLNNEQFF. The CDR3 bases are TGTGCCAGCAGCTTAGGTTCGGCTCCCTTAAACAATGAGCAGTTCTTC. The variable domain in full, with the rest retrieved from reference TRBV7-3 and TRBJ2-1, is GAGVSQTPSNKVTEKGKYVELRCDPISGHTALYWYRQSLGQGPEFLIYFQGTGAADDSGLPNDRFFAVRPEGSVSTLKIQRTERGDSAVYLCASSLGSAPLNNEQFFGPGTRLTVL.

The table lists this clonotype with a few counts. The J gene is TRBJ2-7, the V gene TRBV30, with 7 bases matching TRBD2. This CDR3 region has 18 residues. V lost 2 bases, J lost 2 bases, and 18 bases stayed unmatched. Germline CDR1 is GTSNPN and CDR2 is SVGIG (reference sequence). The CDR3 bases are TGTGCCTGGAGTCCCGGACTAGTGTTGGCGGGAGTTCCCTACGAGCAGTACTTC. This codes for CAWSPGLVLAGVPYEQYF.

This clonotype was counted at least ten times. V gene TRBV30 combines with J gene TRBJ2-5, with D perhaps given as TRBD1 or TRBD2 (5 bases each). The V gene's germline CDR1 is GTSNPN and CDR2 SVGIG (reference sequence). V was clipped by 2 bases and J by 4 bases, with 8 bases between them. The CDR3 totals 12 residues. CDR3 in amino acids: CAWSPGLETQYF. CDR3 nucleotides: TGTGCCTGGAGTCCGGGGCTAGAGACCCAGTACTTC.

The table lists this clonotype with many counts. The J gene is TRBJ2-1, the V gene TRBV20-1, with TRBD1 identical over 9 bases. J was trimmed by 3 bases and V by 8 bases; bases with no gene match: 11. Germline loops: CDR1 DFQATT, CDR2 SNEGSKA (reference sequence). The CDR3 contains 15 residues. CDR3 in amino acids: CSLRSGTGHYNEQFF. CDR3 sequence (DNA): TGCAGTCTTCGATCCGGGACAGGGCACTACAATGAGCAGTTCTTC.

This clonotype showed up just a few times. The chain joins TRBV27 to TRBJ2-7; TRBD2 matches at 7 bases. The CDR3 extends over 14 amino acids. J was trimmed by 3 bases and V by 3 bases; bases with no gene match: 5. CDR1 is MNHEY and CDR2 is SMNVEV in the germline V gene (reference sequence). CDR3 region: CASSFGGRYYEQYF. In nucleotides, the CDR3 is TGTGCCAGCAGTTTCGGCGGGAGATACTACGAGCAGTACTTC.